These 15 T cell receptor beta chains share one sample of origin, sequenced in a study of Ad26.COV2.S vaccination and SARS-CoV-2 variants. TCRdb keeps only in-frame clones here, not all; method: immunoSEQ multiplex PCR. The sample has roughly 500,000 clones, around nine tenths seen once; the top ten hold about 13%. Documented treatment: around 19 received Ad26.COV2.S at low or high dose, single or two shots; a few received placebo; per-sample allocation not given. Sampling occurred on day 63 after the first vaccine or placebo injection. The source was peripheral blood, collected in a trial of Ad26.COV2.S vaccine versus placebo. These receptors came from a person between 18 and 60 years old who received the Ad26.COV2.S COVID-19 vaccine or a placebo.

The chain has TRBV10-2 and TRBJ1-1; D gene ambiguous. CDR1 and CDR2 (germline): WSHSY, SAAADI. CDR3 size: 13 residues. Trimming removed 6 bases from V and 1 base from J, with 9 bases in between. In DNA form, the CDR3 reads TGCGCCAGCAGGGAAGGACGGAACACTGAAGCTTTCTTT. Translating it yields CASREGRNTEAFF.

The rearrangement links TRBV19 to TRBJ2-1, with D possibly being TRBD2 (6 bases). V was pared by 4 bases and J by 4 bases, with 11 bases between. The CDR3 consists of 14 residues. Germline values: CDR1 LNHDA, CDR2 SQIVND (reference sequence). The CDR3: CASSTPDYYNEQFF. The CDR3 nucleotides read TGTGCCAGTAGTACTCCGGACTATTACAATGAGCAGTTCTTC.

The J gene is TRBJ2-2, the V gene TRBV5-1, with D possibly TRBD1 on 6 matching bases. V was pared by 5 bases and J by 0 bases, with 8 bases between. CDR3 length equals 14 residues. CDR1 SGHRS and CDR2 YFSETQ come from the germline V gene. Here the CDR3 DNA reads TGCGCCAGCAGAGGGGGAGCGAACACCGGGGAGCTGTTTTTT. Translating it yields CASRGGANTGELFF.

This chain joins TRBV27 and TRBJ1-1; 7 positions agree with TRBD1. With 7 bases clipped from V and 4 bases from J, the junction kept 6 bases outside the gene matches. The CDR3 is made up of 13 amino acids. Germline assignment: CDR1 MNHEY and CDR2 SMNVEV (reference sequence). CDR3 residues: CASKYTGATEAFF. CDR3 bases: TGTGCCAGCAAATACACAGGGGCCACTGAAGCTTTCTTT.

The V and J genes are TRBV11-2 and TRBJ2-7; 12 bases align to TRBD1. The CDR3 contains 16 residues. The V segment lost 3 bases and the J segment 3 bases; nucleotides outside the gene matches: 6. The V gene's germline CDR1 is SGHAT and CDR2 FQNNGV. CDR3: CASSFHGTGGIYEQYF. For the CDR3, the DNA is TGTGCCAGCAGCTTCCATGGGACAGGGGGCATCTACGAGCAGTACTTC.

The chain recombines TRBV27 with TRBJ2-3, with 9 bases lining up with TRBD2. The CDR3 runs 13 residues. J was trimmed by 6 bases and V by 8 bases; bases with no gene match: 6. Germline V CDR1 and CDR2: MNHEY, SMNVEV (reference sequence). CDR3 protein: CASCLAGMDTQYF. CDR3 sequence (DNA): TGTGCCAGCTGCCTAGCGGGGATGGATACGCAGTATTTT.

CDR3 amino acids: CASSLPGIFGQPQHF. In DNA, the CDR3 is TGTGCCAGCAGTTTACCCGGGATTTTTGGTCAGCCCCAGCATTTT. This chain links TRBV28 with TRBJ1-5, with D uncertain. V was clipped by 2 bases and J by 6 bases, with 14 bases between them. From germline, CDR1 is MDHEN and CDR2 SYDVKM. This CDR3 spans 15 amino acids.

This clone was found a few times. The gene calls are TRBV28 and TRBJ1-5; D might be TRBD1 (5 bases). This CDR3 contains 12 residues. V was shortened by 3 bases and J by 8 bases, with 8 bases between the two germline ends. In germline, CDR1 is MDHEN, CDR2 SYDVKM. This CDR3 is CASSLGEEPQHF. The CDR3 bases are TGTGCCAGCAGTTTGGGGGAGGAGCCCCAGCATTTT.

This rearrangement joins TRBV9 to TRBJ2-1, with D tentatively TRBD1 or TRBD2 (5 bases each). The germline V and J ends were trimmed by 3 bases and 6 bases, with 13 bases remaining between them. The CDR3 has 14 residues. From germline, CDR1 is SGDLS and CDR2 YYNGEE. The CDR3 loop reads CASSGPGTTNEQFF. The CDR3 nucleotides are TGTGCCAGCAGCGGACCCGGGACCACCAATGAGCAGTTCTTC. The whole variable domain, filled in from reference TRBV9 and TRBJ2-1, reads DSGVTQTPKHLITATGQRVTLRCSPRSGDLSVYWYQQSLDQGLQFLIQYYNGEERAKGNILERFSAQQFPDLHSELNLSSLELGDSALYFCASSGPGTTNEQFFGPGTRLTVL.

This clone was counted a few times. CDR3 sequence: CASSRGGPPANTGELFF. The CDR3 DNA reads TGTGCCAGCTCCCGGGGAGGGCCTCCCGCGAACACCGGGGAGCTGTTTTTT. The chain employs TRBV18 and TRBJ2-2, with 7 positions matching TRBD2. Germline loops: CDR1 KGHSH, CDR2 LQKENI. Trimming cost V 6 bases and J 0 bases; bases outside gene matches: 10. The CDR3 consists of 17 residues.

The V call is TRBV9, the J call TRBJ1-2, with a possible D match to TRBD1 (6 bases). This CDR3 is 14 amino acids long. CDR1 SGDLS and CDR2 YYNGEE come from the germline V gene. V was trimmed by 2 bases and J by 5 bases, leaving 13 bases between them. This CDR3 reads CASSVMTGGYGYTF. The CDR3 region has the DNA TGTGCCAGCAGCGTGATGACAGGAGGATATGGCTACACCTTC.

This clone has a single count. Relative to the germline gene, one junction end is altered; a read error may explain this. The DNA for the CDR3 is TGTGCCAGCAGCTTAGGCCAGAGTCTTAAGTTC. Translation: CASSLGQSLKF. The chain carries TRBV13 and TRBJ2-7; D uncertain. This CDR3 contains 11 residues. Germline CDR1 is PRHDT and CDR2 is FYEKMQ (reference sequence).

The rearrangement joins TRBV19 to TRBJ2-1; 11 bases fit TRBD2. Germline assignment: CDR1 LNHDA and CDR2 SQIVND (reference sequence). The CDR3 has 17 residues. After removal of 5 bases from V and 3 bases from J, the junction contained 9 bases not matched to a gene. The CDR3 coding sequence is TGTGCCAGTAGTCACATTAGCGGGAGGGCAAACTACAATGAGCAGTTCTTC. Its protein product is CASSHISGRANYNEQFF.

The genes are TRBV7-8 and TRBJ2-7; TRBD1 might be the D (5 bases). Germline CDR1 and CDR2: SGHVS and FQNEAQ. This CDR3 is built from 15 residues. V was shortened by 2 bases and J by 2 bases, with 13 bases between the two germline ends. CDR3 in DNA: TGTGCCAGCAGCTTACTGGACACTCAGACCTACGAGCAGTACTTC. Protein product: CASSLLDTQTYEQYF. Variable domain in full (rest from reference TRBV7-8 and TRBJ2-7): GAGVSQSPRYKVAKRGQDVALRCDPISGHVSLFWYQQALGQGPEFLTYFQNEAQLDKSGLPSDRFFAERPEGSVSTLKIQRTQQEDSAVYLCASSLLDTQTYEQYFGPGTRLTVT.

This chain links TRBV20-1 with TRBJ2-5; 13 nucleotides match TRBD2. Germline V gives CDR1 DFQATT, CDR2 SNEGSKA (reference sequence). V was clipped by 3 bases and J by 5 bases; unmatched bases: 3. The CDR3 is 14 residues long. The CDR3 DNA is TGCAGTGCTAGTCTACTAGCGGGAGGGGAGACCCAGTACTTC. Encoded protein: CSASLLAGGETQYF.